This TCR beta chain was sequenced for a study of blood T cell repertoires in COVID-19. V dropped 0 bases and J dropped 0 bases, with 8 bases sitting between them. This CDR3 comprises 15 residues. Germline V gene lookup returns CDR1 SGDLS and CDR2 YYNGEE. Clones were sequenced by immunoSEQ multiplex PCR, and TCRdb holds only the in-frame ones, with some missing. The data hold a few hundred thousand clones, with approximately 89% observed a single time. The receptor's source is a man aged 35-49 years in a cohort exposed to, infected with or recovered from COVID-19 (not recorded which). The sequenced sample consisted of PBMCs or T cells enriched from blood (not recorded which). The genes are TRBV9 and TRBJ2-3; D might be TRBD1 (5 bases). CDR3 sequence (DNA): TGTGCCAGCAGCGTAGAGGGGATAAGCACAGATACGCAGTATTTT. It yields the protein CASSVEGISTDTQYF.